This T cell receptor (beta chain) was captured by sequencing in a study of graft-versus-host responses after intestinal transplantation. Study overall: Multivisceral, liver-intestinal, or isolated intestinal transplants were given to recipients. Regarding the study as a whole: Patients with graft-donor T cell macrochimerism had high graft-versus-host to host-versus-graft clonal ratios in allografts.

Germline loops: CDR1 MNHEY, CDR2 SMNVEV (reference sequence). Trimming left V 4 bases short and J 0 bases short, with 7 bases between. The CDR3 covers 14 residues. TCRdb's table, derived via immunoSEQ multiplex PCR, lists solely in-frame clones and lacks some. This table has roughly 90,000 clones, about 93% appearing once. Regarding this clone: Its specificity is unknown.

This receptor was identified in a human donor who received an intestinal transplant. The V call is TRBV27, the J call TRBJ1-5, with D uncertain. The sequences come from unstimulated CD8+ T cells sorted from spleen or lymph node cells, collected before intestinal transplant. The CDR3 DNA reads as TGTGCCAGCAGTTACGCGGATAGCAATCAGCCCCAGCATTTT. Translating it yields CASSYADSNQPQHF.